Detailed here is one TCR beta chain. Ages ranged from about 18 to 89 years, with residence in 24 US areas. Allocation to cohorts depended on clinical history reported by the participants. Recovered participants had two consecutive negative NP/OP PCR tests, healthcare professional clearance, or symptom resolution. This CDR3 contains 14 residues. Germline values: CDR1 SGHRS, CDR2 YFSETQ. The V segment lost 4 bases and the J segment 6 bases; nucleotides outside the gene matches: 4. The data were produced by immunoSEQ multiplex PCR, yet TCRdb's version contains in-frame clones alone and is incomplete. Among around 380,000 clones, approximately 89% were seen once, and the ten largest hold 1% to 1.5%. This entry is derived from a study of blood T cell repertoires in COVID-19. Turning to the study itself: T cells, B-cell-depleted T cells, or PBMCs supplied cDNA or gDNA.

The clonotype originates from a man under 40 who had recovered from COVID-19. This chain links TRBV5-1 with TRBJ1-2; the match to TRBD1 covers 12 bases. The sequenced sample was PBMCs or T cells enriched from blood (not recorded which). The CDR3 here is CASSQGQGANGYTF. CDR3 DNA: TGCGCCAGCAGCCAGGGACAGGGGGCGAATGGCTACACCTTC.